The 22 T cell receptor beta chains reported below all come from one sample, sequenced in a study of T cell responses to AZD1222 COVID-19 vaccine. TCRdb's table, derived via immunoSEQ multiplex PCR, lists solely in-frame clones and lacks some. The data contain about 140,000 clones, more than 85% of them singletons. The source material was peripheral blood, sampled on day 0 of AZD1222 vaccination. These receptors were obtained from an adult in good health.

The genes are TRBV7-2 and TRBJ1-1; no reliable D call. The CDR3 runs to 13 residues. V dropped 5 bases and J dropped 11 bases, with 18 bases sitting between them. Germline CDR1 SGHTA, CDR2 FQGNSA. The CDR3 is CASSLVRSVQAFF. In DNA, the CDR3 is TGTGCCAGCAGCCTAGTACGTTCGGTACAGGCTTTCTTT.

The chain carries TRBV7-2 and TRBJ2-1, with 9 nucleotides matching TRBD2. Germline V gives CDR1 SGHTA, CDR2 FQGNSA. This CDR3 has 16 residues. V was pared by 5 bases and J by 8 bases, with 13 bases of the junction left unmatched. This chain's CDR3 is CASSPWGASGNDEQFF. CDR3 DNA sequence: TGTGCCAGCAGCCCCTGGGGGGCTAGCGGGAACGATGAGCAGTTCTTC.

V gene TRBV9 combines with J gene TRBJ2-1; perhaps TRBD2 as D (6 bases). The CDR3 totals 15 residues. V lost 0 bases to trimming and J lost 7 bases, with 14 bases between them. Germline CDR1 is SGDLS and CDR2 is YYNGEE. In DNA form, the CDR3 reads TGTGCCAGCAGCGTAGTCGGTTATGGAGGGAATGAGCAGTTCTTC. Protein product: CASSVVGYGGNEQFF.

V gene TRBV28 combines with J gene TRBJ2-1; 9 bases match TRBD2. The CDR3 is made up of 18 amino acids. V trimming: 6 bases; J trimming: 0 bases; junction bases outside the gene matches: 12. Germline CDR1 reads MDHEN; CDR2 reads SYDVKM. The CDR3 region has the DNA TGTGCCAGCAGATCCCTAGCGGGACTTTCGAGCTCCTACAATGAGCAGTTCTTC. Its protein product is CASRSLAGLSSSYNEQFF.

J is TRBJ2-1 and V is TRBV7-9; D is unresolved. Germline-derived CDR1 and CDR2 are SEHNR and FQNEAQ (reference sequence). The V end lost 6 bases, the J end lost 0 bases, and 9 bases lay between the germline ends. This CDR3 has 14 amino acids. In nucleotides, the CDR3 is TGTGCCAGCAGGCGAGCGAGCTCCTACAATGAGCAGTTCTTC. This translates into CASRRASSYNEQFF.

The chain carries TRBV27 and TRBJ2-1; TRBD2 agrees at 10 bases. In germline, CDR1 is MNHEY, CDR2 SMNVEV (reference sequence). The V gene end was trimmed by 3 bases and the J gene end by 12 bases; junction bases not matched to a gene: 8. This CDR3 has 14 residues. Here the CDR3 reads CASSLVSGRPRQFF. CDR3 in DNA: TGTGCCAGCAGTTTGGTTAGCGGGAGGCCCCGGCAGTTCTTC.

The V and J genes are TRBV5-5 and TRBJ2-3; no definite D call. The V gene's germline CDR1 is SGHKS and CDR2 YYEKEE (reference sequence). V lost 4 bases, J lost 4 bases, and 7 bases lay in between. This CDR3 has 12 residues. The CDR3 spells CASSPSADTQYF. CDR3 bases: TGTGCCAGCAGCCCCTCAGCAGATACGCAGTATTTT.

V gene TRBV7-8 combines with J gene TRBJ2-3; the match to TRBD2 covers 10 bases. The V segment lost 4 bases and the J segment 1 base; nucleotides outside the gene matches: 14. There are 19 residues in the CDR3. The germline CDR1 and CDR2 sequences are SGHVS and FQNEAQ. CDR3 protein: CASSSTRRAGTSGTDTQYF. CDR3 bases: TGTGCCAGCAGCTCCACGCGGAGGGCCGGGACTAGCGGCACAGATACGCAGTATTTT.

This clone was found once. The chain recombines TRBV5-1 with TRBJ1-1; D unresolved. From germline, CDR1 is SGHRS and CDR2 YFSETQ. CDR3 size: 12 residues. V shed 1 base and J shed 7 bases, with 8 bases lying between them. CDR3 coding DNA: TGCGCCAGCAGCTTGAGTACCAGTGAAGCTTTCTTT. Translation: CASSLSTSEAFF. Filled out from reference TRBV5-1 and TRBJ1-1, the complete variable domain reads KAGVTQTPRYLIKTRGQQVTLSCSPISGHRSVSWYQQTPGQGLQFLFEYFSETQRNKGNFPGRFSGRQFSNSRSEMNVSTLELGDSALYLCASSLSTSEAFFGQGTRLTVV.

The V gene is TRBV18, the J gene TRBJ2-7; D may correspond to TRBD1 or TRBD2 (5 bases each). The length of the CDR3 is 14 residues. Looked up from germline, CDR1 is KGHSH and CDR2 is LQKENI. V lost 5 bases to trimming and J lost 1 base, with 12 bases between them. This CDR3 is CASSTGTKSYEQYF. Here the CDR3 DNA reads TGTGCCAGCTCAACCGGGACGAAGTCCTACGAGCAGTACTTC.

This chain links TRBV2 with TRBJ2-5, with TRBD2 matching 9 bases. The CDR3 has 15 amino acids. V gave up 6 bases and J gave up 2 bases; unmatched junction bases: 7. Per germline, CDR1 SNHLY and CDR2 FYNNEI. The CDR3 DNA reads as TGTGCCAGCAGCGTTATGACTAGCGGACAAGAGACCCAGTACTTC. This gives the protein CASSVMTSGQETQYF.

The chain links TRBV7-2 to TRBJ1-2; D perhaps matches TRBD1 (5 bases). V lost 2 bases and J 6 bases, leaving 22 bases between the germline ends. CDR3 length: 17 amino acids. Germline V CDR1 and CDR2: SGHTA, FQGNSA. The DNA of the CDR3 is TGTGCCAGCAGCTTACCCTGGAGAGGGCAGGGAGAGGATGGCTACACCTTC. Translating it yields CASSLPWRGQGEDGYTF. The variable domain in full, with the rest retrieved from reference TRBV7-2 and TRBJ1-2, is GAGVSQSPSNKVTEKGKDVELRCDPISGHTALYWYRQSLGQGLEFLIYFQGNSAPDKSGLPSDRFSAERTGGSVSTLTIQRTQQEDSAVYLCASSLPWRGQGEDGYTFGSGTRLTVV.

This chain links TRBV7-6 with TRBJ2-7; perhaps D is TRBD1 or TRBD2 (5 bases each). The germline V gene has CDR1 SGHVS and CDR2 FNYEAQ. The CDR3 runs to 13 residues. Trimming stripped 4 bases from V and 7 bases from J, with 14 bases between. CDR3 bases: TGTGCCAGCAGCTCAGGGACCTCGGGGGAGCAGTACTTC. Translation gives CASSSGTSGEQYF.

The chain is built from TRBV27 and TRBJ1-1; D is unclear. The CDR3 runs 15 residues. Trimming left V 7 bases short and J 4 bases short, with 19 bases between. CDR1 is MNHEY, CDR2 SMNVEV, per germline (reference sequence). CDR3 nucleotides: TGTGCCAGCATATTAAGGAGGGCCCGGTTCACTGAAGCTTTCTTT. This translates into CASILRRARFTEAFF.

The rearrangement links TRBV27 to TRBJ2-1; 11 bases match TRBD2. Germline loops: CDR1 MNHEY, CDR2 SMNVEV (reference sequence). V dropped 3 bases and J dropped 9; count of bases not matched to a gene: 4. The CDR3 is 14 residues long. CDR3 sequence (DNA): TGTGCCAGCAGTTTCACTAGCGGGAGCGGTGAGCAGTTCTTC. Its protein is CASSFTSGSGEQFF.

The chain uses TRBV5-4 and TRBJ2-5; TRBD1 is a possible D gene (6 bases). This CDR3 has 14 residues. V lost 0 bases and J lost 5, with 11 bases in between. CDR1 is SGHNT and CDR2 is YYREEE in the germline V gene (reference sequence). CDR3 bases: TGTGCCAGCAGCTTGGCAGGGGTGAGTGAGACCCAGTACTTC. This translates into CASSLAGVSETQYF.

CDR3 amino acids: CASSPTSPGPSSGNTIYF. The CDR3 region has the DNA TGTGCCAGCAGCCCCACTTCGCCGGGACCGAGCTCTGGAAACACCATATATTTT. The rearrangement links TRBV28 to TRBJ1-3, with D possibly matching TRBD1 (5 bases). The CDR3 covers 18 residues. Germline lookup yields CDR1 MDHEN and CDR2 SYDVKM. Trimming left V 6 bases short and J 0 bases short, with 21 bases between.

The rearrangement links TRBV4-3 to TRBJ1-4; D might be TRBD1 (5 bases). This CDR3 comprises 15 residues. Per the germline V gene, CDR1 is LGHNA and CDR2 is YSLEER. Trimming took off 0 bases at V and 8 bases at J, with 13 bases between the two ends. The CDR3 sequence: CASSQDGTTGEKLFF. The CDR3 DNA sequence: TGCGCCAGCAGCCAAGACGGGACGACGGGAGAAAAACTGTTTTTT.

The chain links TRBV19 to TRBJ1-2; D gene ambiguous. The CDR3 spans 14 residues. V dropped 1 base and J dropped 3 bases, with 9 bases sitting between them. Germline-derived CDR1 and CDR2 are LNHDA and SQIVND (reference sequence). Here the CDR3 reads CASSIARGDYGYTF. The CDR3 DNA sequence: TGTGCCAGTAGTATAGCCCGGGGAGACTATGGCTACACCTTC.

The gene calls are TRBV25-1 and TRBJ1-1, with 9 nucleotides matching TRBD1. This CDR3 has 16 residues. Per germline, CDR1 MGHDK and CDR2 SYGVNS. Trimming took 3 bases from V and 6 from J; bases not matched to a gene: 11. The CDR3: CASSDRDREGSAEAFF. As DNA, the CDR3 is TGTGCCAGCAGTGACCGGGACAGGGAAGGGTCCGCTGAAGCTTTCTTT. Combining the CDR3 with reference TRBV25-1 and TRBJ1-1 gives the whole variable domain EADIYQTPRYLVIGTGKKITLECSQTMGHDKMYWYQQDPGMELHLIHYSYGVNSTEKGDLSSESTVSRIRTEHFPLTLESARPSHTSQYLCASSDRDREGSAEAFFGQGTRLTVV.

Here the CDR3 DNA reads TGTGCCAGCAGCTCCCGGGACAGATTTGGCTACACCTTC. It codes for CASSSRDRFGYTF. The V gene is TRBV5-5, the J gene TRBJ1-2; TRBD1 agrees at 7 bases. The CDR3 is 13 residues long. Germline V lookup: CDR1 SGHKS, CDR2 YYEKEE (reference sequence). J gave up 7 bases and V 3 bases, and 6 bases lay outside the gene matches. Together with reference TRBV5-5 and TRBJ1-2, the CDR3 gives the full variable domain: DAGVTQSPTHLIKTRGQQVTLRCSPISGHKSVSWYQQVLGQGPQFIFQYYEKEERGRGNFPDRFSARQFPNYSSELNVNALLLGDSALYLCASSSRDRFGYTFGSGTRLTVV.

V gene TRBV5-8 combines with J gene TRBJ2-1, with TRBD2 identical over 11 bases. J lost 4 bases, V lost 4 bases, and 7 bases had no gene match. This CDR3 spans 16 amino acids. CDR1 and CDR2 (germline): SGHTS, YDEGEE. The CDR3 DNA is TGTGCCAGCAGCCCGATCGGGACTAGCGGTTACAATGAGCAGTTCTTC. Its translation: CASSPIGTSGYNEQFF.